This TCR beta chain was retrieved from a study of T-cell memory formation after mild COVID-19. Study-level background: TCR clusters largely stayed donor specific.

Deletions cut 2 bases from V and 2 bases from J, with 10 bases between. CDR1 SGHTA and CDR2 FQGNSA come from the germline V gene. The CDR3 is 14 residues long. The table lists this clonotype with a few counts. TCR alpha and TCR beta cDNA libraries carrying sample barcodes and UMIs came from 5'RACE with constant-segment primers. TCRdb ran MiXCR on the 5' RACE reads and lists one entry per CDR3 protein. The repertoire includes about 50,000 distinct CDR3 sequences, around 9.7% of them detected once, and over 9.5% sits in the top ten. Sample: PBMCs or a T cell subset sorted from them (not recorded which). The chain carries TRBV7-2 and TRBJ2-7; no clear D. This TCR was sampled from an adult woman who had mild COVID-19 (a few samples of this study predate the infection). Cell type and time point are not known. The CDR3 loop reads CASSLIAVTYEQYF. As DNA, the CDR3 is TGTGCCAGCAGCTTAATCGCAGTAACCTACGAGCAGTACTTC.